The T cell receptor (beta chain) described here comes from a study of blood T cell repertoires in COVID-19. Overall study: Researchers got acute and convalescent COVID-19 samples from the United States, Italy and Spain. Nucleic acid was either cDNA or gDNA, and it came from T cells, B-cell-depleted T cells, or PBMCs.

Authors' processing steps: Amplification from reference gene primers served as the basis for estimated nucleated cell counts. Method: immunoSEQ multiplex PCR; TCRdb's copy keeps in-frame clones and lacks some. Clonal size and the V and J genes are those of that table, whereas D and trimming came from the DNA. The repertoire includes around 15,000 clones, about four fifths of them detected once, and 26% sits in the top ten. This clone was observed a single time. Deletions cut 6 bases from V and 1 base from J, with 13 bases between. CDR1 is SGDLS, CDR2 YYNGEE, per germline. This CDR3 spans 14 amino acids.

The receptor's source is a woman in her 70s with active COVID-19. Specimen: peripheral blood. V usage is TRBV9 and J usage is TRBJ1-1; D may be TRBD1 (5 bases). CDR3: CASNIGHKNTEAFF. CDR3 in DNA: TGTGCCAGCAACATTGGACATAAGAACACTGAAGCTTTCTTT.